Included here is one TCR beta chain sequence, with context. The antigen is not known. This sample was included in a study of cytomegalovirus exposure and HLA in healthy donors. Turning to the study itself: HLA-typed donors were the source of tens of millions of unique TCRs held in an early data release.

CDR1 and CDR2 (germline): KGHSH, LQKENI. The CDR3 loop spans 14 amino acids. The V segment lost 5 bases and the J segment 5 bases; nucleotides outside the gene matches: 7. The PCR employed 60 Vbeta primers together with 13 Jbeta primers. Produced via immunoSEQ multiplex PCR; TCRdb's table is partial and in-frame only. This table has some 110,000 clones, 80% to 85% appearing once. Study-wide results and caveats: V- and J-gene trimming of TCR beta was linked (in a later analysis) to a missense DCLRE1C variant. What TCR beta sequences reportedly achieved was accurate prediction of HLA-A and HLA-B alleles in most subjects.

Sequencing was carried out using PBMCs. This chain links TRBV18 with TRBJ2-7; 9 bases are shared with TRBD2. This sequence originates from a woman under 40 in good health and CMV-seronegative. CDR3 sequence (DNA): TGTGCCAGCTCAGGCCGACTAGCGGTTGACGAGCAGTACTTC. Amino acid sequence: CASSGRLAVDEQYF.